This is a list of T cell receptor beta chains from one sample in a study of cytomegalovirus exposure and HLA in healthy donors. Clones were read by immunoSEQ multiplex PCR, and TCRdb kept only the in-frame ones, dropping some. Here the sample spans some 100,000 clones, about 70% being singletons. Sample: PBMCs. These receptor sequences come from a female donor in good health and CMV-seropositive. CDR3s include the opening cysteine and the closing phenylalanine or tryptophan. A D gene is named only where the DNA matches it firmly. Clone size is given for some rows only: seen once, a few or many times, or a class if the clone is expanded.

cdr3_length,clone_size,j_call,v_call,d_call,cdr3_aa,cdr3_nt
15,few,TRBJ2-3,TRBV6-4,TRBD2,CASSEGTSGPDTQYF,TGTGCCAGCAGTGAGGGGACTAGTGGTCCAGATACGCAGTATTTT
12,NA,TRBJ1-2,TRBV28,TRBD1,CASRGQDYGYTF,TGTGCCAGCAGGGGACAGGACTATGGCTACACCTTC
15,NA,TRBJ1-2,TRBV9,TRBD1,CASSETGGREGGYTF,TGTGCCAGCAGCGAGACAGGGGGCAGGGAAGGGGGCTACACCTTC
13,NA,TRBJ1-2,TRBV28,NA,CASSFFRGDGYTF,TGTGCCAGCAGTTTTTTTCGCGGGGATGGCTACACCTTC
13,NA,TRBJ1-1,TRBV28,TRBD1,CASSGQGWAEAFF,TGTGCCAGCAGCGGACAGGGTTGGGCTGAAGCTTTCTTT
15,NA,TRBJ1-6,TRBV7-9,NA,CASSLGTGRDSPLHF,TGTGCCAGCAGCTTAGGTACAGGTCGGGATTCACCCCTCCACTTT
13,NA,TRBJ2-7,TRBV6-1,TRBD1,CASSRDRGYEQYF,TGTGCCAGCAGTAGGGACAGGGGTTACGAGCAGTACTTC
15,NA,TRBJ2-1,TRBV28,TRBD1,CASSRDRWDYNEQFF,TGTGCCAGCAGTAGGGACAGGTGGGACTACAATGAGCAGTTCTTC
17,NA,TRBJ1-2,TRBV7-8,NA,CASSLAGASLGGYGYTF,TGTGCCAGCAGCTTAGCAGGGGCCAGTTTGGGGGGCTATGGCTACACCTTC
20,NA,TRBJ1-5,TRBV28,TRBD1,CASRPKRGTEGFINNQPQHF,TGTGCCAGCAGACCCAAACGCGGGACAGAAGGGTTCATCAATAATCAGCCCCAGCATTTT
14,NA,TRBJ1-2,TRBV30,NA,CAWSVAGDDFGYTF,TGTGCCTGGAGTGTAGCAGGGGACGACTTCGGCTACACCTTC
14,NA,TRBJ2-7,TRBV6-1,TRBD1,CASSGTGGGYEQYF,TGTGCCAGCAGCGGGACAGGGGGTGGGTACGAGCAGTACTTC
17,NA,TRBJ2-7,TRBV7-9,TRBD2,CASSLVSGTSGIYEQYF,TGTGCCAGCAGCTTAGTAAGTGGGACTAGCGGGATCTACGAGCAGTACTTC
13,few,TRBJ1-1,TRBV6-1,NA,CASRVRPPTEAFF,TGTGCCAGCAGGGTCAGGCCTCCGACTGAAGCTTTCTTT
15,NA,TRBJ2-3,TRBV29-1,TRBD1,CSATGGQVGTDTQYF,TGCAGCGCGACAGGGGGTCAGGTTGGCACAGATACGCAGTATTTT
10,many,TRBJ1-1,TRBV19,NA,CATKAPEAFF,TGTGCCACCAAAGCGCCTGAAGCTTTCTTT
15,NA,TRBJ1-4,TRBV7-2,NA,CASSLVSGANEKLFF,TGTGCCAGCAGCTTAGTATCGGGGGCTAATGAAAAACTGTTTTTT
14,NA,TRBJ2-7,TRBV29-1,NA,CSVWSGPGSYEQYF,TGCAGCGTTTGGAGCGGCCCAGGCTCCTACGAGCAGTACTTC
15,NA,TRBJ2-7,TRBV28,TRBD1,CASSFGQGAKYEQYF,TGTGCCAGCAGTTTCGGACAGGGGGCCAAGTACGAGCAGTACTTC
13,NA,TRBJ2-4,TRBV7-2,TRBD1,CASSSDRVDIQYF,TGTGCCAGCAGCTCGGACAGGGTCGACATTCAGTACTTC
14,NA,TRBJ2-5,TRBV5-4,NA,CASSSSGLRETQYF,TGTGCCAGCAGCTCCTCGGGACTGAGGGAGACCCAGTACTTC
14,NA,TRBJ2-3,TRBV30,NA,CAWSSGASTDTQYF,TGTGCCTGGAGTAGCGGAGCTAGCACAGATACGCAGTATTTT
12,NA,TRBJ2-5,TRBV30,NA,CAWSVIEETQYF,TGTGCCTGGAGTGTAATAGAAGAGACCCAGTACTTC
14,NA,TRBJ2-7,TRBV28,NA,CASSPLEGLWEQYF,TGTGCCAGCAGTCCGCTAGAGGGTTTATGGGAGCAGTACTTC
16,NA,TRBJ1-6,TRBV18,NA,CASSPRRGTNNSPLHF,TGTGCCAGCTCACCACGGCGGGGAACAAATAATTCACCCCTCCACTTT
14,NA,TRBJ2-2,TRBV7-9,NA,CASSSQANTGELFF,TGTGCCAGCAGCTCACAGGCGAACACCGGGGAGCTGTTTTTT
14,NA,TRBJ1-1,TRBV6-5,TRBD1,CASRRQGAYTEAFF,TGTGCCAGCAGGCGACAGGGGGCGTACACTGAAGCTTTCTTT
16,NA,TRBJ1-1,TRBV7-9,NA,CASSPRGQEMNTEAFF,TGTGCCAGCAGCCCCCGGGGACAAGAGATGAACACTGAAGCTTTCTTT
15,once,TRBJ2-5,TRBV30,NA,CAWRRLQGRKETQYF,TGTGCCTGGAGAAGACTACAGGGAAGGAAGGAGACCCAGTACTTC
15,NA,TRBJ2-7,TRBV4-3,NA,CASSRGGLGSYEQYF,TGCGCCAGCAGCAGGGGGGGGCTGGGGAGTTACGAGCAGTACTTC
15,medium-sized,TRBJ2-3,TRBV6-6,NA,CASSYSEAVTDTQYF,TGTGCCAGCAGTTACTCCGAAGCCGTCACAGATACGCAGTATTTT
13,once,TRBJ1-2,TRBV5-4,NA,CASSLTGSYGYTF,TGTGCCAGCAGCTTAACAGGGTCCTATGGCTACACCTTC
12,NA,TRBJ1-1,TRBV9,NA,CASSPRGTEAFF,TGTGCCAGCAGCCCCCGGGGTACTGAAGCTTTCTTT
16,once,TRBJ2-2,TRBV4-1,NA,CASSQPHRGSTGELFF,TGCGCCAGCAGCCAACCCCACCGGGGGTCAACCGGGGAGCTGTTTTTT
13,NA,TRBJ1-1,TRBV5-1,NA,CASSLGRGTEAFF,TGCGCCAGCAGCCTAGGTCGTGGGACTGAAGCTTTCTTT
17,NA,TRBJ2-5,TRBV4-3,TRBD1,CASSQDPPGQGQETQYF,TGCGCCAGCAGCCAAGATCCCCCTGGACAGGGACAAGAGACCCAGTACTTC
14,NA,TRBJ1-1,TRBV4-3,NA,CASSLVRANTEAFF,TGCGCCAGCAGCCTAGTCAGGGCGAACACTGAAGCTTTCTTT
16,NA,TRBJ2-1,TRBV4-3,TRBD2,CASSHYLAGGPNEQFF,TGCGCCAGCAGCCACTATCTAGCGGGGGGGCCCAATGAGCAGTTCTTC
15,NA,TRBJ2-5,TRBV15,NA,CATSRSRTAGVTQYF,TGTGCCACCAGCAGGAGTAGGACAGCCGGTGTGACCCAGTACTTC
16,NA,TRBJ1-5,TRBV28,NA,CASISLQGNSNQPQHF,TGTGCCAGTATCAGTTTACAGGGAAATAGCAATCAGCCCCAGCATTTT
14,NA,TRBJ1-5,TRBV5-6,NA,CASSISGGWEPQHF,TGTGCCAGCAGCATATCCGGAGGATGGGAGCCCCAGCATTTT
13,NA,TRBJ2-1,TRBV9,NA,CASSEGLYNEQFF,TGTGCCAGCAGCGAGGGGTTGTACAATGAGCAGTTCTTC
16,NA,TRBJ1-1,TRBV6-5,NA,CASSSAPGPGRAEAFF,TGTGCCAGCAGTTCCGCACCTGGACCGGGGAGGGCTGAAGCTTTCTTT
15,NA,TRBJ2-7,TRBV28,NA,CASKGGGGRSYEQYF,TGTGCCAGCAAGGGGGGAGGGGGTCGCTCCTACGAGCAGTACTTC
15,few,TRBJ1-1,TRBV10-3,TRBD1,CAISESGQGNTEAFF,TGTGCCATCAGTGAGTCGGGACAGGGGAACACTGAAGCTTTCTTT
14,NA,TRBJ1-2,TRBV9,TRBD1,CASSVTGTGHGYTF,TGTGCCAGCAGCGTTACCGGGACAGGGCATGGCTACACCTTC
15,NA,TRBJ1-3,TRBV7-2,TRBD1,CASSLRGRGGNTIYF,TGTGCCAGCAGCTTAAGAGGCAGGGGGGGAAACACCATATATTTT